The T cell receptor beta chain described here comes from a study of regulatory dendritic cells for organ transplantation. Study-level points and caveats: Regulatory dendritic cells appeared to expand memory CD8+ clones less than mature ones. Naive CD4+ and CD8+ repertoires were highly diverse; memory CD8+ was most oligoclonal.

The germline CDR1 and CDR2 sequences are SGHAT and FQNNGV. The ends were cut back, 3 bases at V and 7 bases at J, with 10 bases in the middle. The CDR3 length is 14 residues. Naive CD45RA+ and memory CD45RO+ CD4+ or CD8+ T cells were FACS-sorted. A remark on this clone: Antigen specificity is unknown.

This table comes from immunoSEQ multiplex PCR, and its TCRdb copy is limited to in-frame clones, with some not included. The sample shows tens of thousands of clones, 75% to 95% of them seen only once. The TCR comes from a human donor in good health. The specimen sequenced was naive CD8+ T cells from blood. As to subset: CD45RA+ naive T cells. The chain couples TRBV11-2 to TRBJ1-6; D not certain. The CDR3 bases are TGTGCCAGCAGCTTCGGTAGGCCGAATTCACCCCTCCACTTT. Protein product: CASSFGRPNSPLHF. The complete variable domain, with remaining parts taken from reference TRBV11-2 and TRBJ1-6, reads EAGVAQSPRYKIIEKRQSVAFWCNPISGHATLYWYQQILGQGPKLLIQFQNNGVVDDSQLPKDRFSAERLKGVDSTLKIQPAKLEDSAVYLCASSFGRPNSPLHFGNGTRLTVT.